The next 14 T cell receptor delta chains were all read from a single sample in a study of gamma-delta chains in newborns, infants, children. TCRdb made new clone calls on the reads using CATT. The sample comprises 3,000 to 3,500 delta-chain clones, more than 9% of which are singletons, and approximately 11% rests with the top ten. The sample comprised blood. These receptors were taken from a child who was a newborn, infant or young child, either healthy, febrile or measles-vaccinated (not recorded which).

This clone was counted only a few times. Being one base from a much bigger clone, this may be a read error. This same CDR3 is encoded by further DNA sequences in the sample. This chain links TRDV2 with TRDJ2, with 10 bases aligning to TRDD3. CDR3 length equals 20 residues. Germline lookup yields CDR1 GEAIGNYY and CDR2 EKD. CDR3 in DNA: TGTGCCTGTGACACGTTGCGGGGTTTGGGGGATACCAGTTTGACAGCACAGCTCTTCTTT. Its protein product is CACDTLRGLGDTSLTAQLFF.

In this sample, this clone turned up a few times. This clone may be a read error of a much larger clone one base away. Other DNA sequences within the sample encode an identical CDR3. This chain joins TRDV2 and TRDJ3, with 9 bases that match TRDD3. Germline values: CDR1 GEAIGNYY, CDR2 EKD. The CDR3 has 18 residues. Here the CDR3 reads CACDNVLGDSWDTRQMFF. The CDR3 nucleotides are TGTGCCTGCGACAACGTACTGGGGGACTCCTGGGACACCCGACAGATGTTTTTC.

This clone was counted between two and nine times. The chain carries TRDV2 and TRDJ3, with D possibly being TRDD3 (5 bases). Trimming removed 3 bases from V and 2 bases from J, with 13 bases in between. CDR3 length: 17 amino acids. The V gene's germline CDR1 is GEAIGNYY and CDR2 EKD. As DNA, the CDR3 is TGTGCCTGTGACTATGCTGGGCTTCCCTGGGACACCCGACAGATGTTTTTC. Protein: CACDYAGLPWDTRQMFF.

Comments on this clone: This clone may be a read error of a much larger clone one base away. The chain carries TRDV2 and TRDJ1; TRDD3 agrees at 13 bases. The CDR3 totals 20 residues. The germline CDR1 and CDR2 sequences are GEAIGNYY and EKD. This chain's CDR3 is CACGTVTGGYAKRDTDKLIF. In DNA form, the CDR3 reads TGTGCCTGTGGCACCGTCACTGGGGGATACGCTAAAAGGGACACCGATAAACTCATCTTT.

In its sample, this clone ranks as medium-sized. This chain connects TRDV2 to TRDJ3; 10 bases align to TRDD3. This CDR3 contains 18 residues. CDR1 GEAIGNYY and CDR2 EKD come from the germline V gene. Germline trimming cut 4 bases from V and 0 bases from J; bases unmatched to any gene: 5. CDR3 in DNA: TGTGCCTGTGATCTACTGGGGGATCTCTCCTGGGACACCCGACAGATGTTTTTC. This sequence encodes CACDLLGDLSWDTRQMFF.

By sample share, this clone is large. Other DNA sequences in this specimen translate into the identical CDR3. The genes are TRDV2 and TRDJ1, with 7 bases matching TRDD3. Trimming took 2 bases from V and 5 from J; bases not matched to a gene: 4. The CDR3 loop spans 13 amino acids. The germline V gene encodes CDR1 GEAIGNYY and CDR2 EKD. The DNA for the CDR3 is TGTGCCTGTGACAAAGTACTGGGGGATAAACTCATCTTT. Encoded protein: CACDKVLGDKLIF.

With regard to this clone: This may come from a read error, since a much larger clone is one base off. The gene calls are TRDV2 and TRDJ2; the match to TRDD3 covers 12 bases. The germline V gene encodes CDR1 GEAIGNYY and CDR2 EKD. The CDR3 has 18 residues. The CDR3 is CACDSVTGGYSLTARLFF. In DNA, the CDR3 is TGTGCCTGTGACTCCGTAACTGGGGGATACTCTTTGACAGCACGACTCTTCTTT.

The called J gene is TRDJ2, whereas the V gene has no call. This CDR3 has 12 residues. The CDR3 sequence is CATIGGAAQLFF. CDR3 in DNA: TGTGCCACGATCGGAGGGGCCGCCCAACTCTTCTTT.

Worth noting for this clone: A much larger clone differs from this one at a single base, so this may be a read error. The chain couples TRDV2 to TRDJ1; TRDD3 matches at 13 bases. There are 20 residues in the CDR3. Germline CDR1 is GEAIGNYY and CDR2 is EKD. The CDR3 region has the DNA TGTGCCCGTGACACCGTCACTGGGGGATACGCTAAAAGGGACACCGATAAACTCATCTTT. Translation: CARDTVTGGYAKRDTDKLIF.

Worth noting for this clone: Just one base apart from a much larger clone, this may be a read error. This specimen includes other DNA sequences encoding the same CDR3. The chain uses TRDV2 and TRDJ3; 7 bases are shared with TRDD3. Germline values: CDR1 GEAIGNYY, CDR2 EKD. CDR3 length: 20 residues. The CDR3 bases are TGTGCCTGCGACACCGGATTTGGGGGACTCAGCTCCTGGGACACCCGACAGATGTTTTTC. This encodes CACDTGFGGLSSWDTRQMFF.

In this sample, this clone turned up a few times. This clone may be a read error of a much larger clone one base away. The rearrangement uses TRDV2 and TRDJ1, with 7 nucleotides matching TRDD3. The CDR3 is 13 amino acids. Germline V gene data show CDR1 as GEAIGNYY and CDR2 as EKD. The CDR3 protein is CARDTGDTDKLIF. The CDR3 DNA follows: TGTGCCCGTGACACGGGGGATACCGATAAACTCATCTTT.

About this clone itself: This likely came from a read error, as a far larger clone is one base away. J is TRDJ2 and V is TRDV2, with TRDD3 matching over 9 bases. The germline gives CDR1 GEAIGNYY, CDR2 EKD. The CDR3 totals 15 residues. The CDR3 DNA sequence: TGTGCCCGTGACGTACTGGGGGATTTGACAGCACAACTCTTCTTT. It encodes CARDVLGDLTAQLFF.

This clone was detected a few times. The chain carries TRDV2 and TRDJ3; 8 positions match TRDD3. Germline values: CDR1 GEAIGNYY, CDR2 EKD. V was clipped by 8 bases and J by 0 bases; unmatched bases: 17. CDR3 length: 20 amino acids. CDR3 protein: CAYDTYWGERSSWDTRQMFF. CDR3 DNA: TGTGCCTATGATACTTACTGGGGGGAACGGAGCTCCTGGGACACCCGACAGATGTTTTTC.

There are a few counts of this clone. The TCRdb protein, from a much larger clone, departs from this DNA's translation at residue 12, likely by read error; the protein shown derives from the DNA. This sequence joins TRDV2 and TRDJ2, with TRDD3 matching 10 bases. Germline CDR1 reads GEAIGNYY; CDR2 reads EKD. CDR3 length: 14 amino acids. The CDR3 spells CACDTVGDTAQPFF. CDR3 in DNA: TGTGCCTGTGACACGGTGGGGGATACAGCACAACCCTTCTTT.